The sequence of this T cell receptor beta chain was determined in a study of blood T cell repertoires in COVID-19. The table came from immunoSEQ multiplex PCR; TCRdb's copy has only in-frame clones and leaves some out. The table shows some 150,000 clones, with approximately 90% occurring only once. Material for sequencing was peripheral blood. The source is a woman aged 40 to 50 with acute or convalescent COVID-19.

The CDR3 here is CASSYVGGDTEAFF. CDR3 in DNA: TGTGCCAGCAGTTACGTAGGGGGAGACACTGAAGCTTTCTTT. The chain has TRBV6-5 and TRBJ1-1; possibly TRBD1 for D (6 bases). Trimming took 2 bases from V and 3 from J, leaving 10 bases between them. This CDR3 is built from 14 residues. CDR1 and CDR2 from the germline V gene are MNHEY and SVGAGI.